The next 11 T cell receptor beta chains were all read from a single sample in a study of early T cells in non-severe SARS-CoV-2 infection. TCRdb analysed the 5' RACE reads with MiXCR anew, one entry per CDR3 protein. The repertoire holds some 58,000 distinct CDR3 sequences, around 10% seen once, with roughly 3% in the top ten. Sample: whole blood, taken at baseline. Every receptor here comes from an adult who was a healthcare worker with PCR-confirmed SARS-CoV-2 infection or an uninfected control (not recorded which).

In its sample, this clonotype was seen a few times. The genes are TRBV20-1 and TRBJ1-5; 11 nucleotides align to TRBD1. This CDR3 contains 14 residues. V lost 7 bases and J lost 6; bases outside the gene matches: 8. Per germline, CDR1 DFQATT and CDR2 SNEGSKA (reference sequence). The CDR3 loop reads CSVWGTGGGQPQHF. CDR3 sequence (DNA): TGCAGTGTATGGGGGACAGGGGGAGGTCAGCCCCAGCATTTT.

There are many counts of this clonotype. This chain uses TRBV7-8 with TRBJ2-7; D might be TRBD1 or TRBD2, each matching 5 bases. Germline V gene sequence: CDR1 SGHVS, CDR2 FQNEAQ. CDR3 size: 12 residues. V gave up 0 bases and J gave up 7 bases, with 7 bases separating them. The CDR3 DNA reads TGTGCCAGCAGCTTAGCGAGGGGAGAGCAGTACTTC. It translates to CASSLARGEQYF. Supplemented by reference TRBV7-8 and TRBJ2-7, the full variable domain reads GAGVSQSPRYKVAKRGQDVALRCDPISGHVSLFWYQQALGQGPEFLTYFQNEAQLDKSGLPSDRFFAERPEGSVSTLKIQRTQQEDSAVYLCASSLARGEQYFGPGTRLTVT.

The CDR3 nucleotides read TGCGCCAGCAGCCCCGGAGGAAGACTTACAACTAATGAAAAACTGTTTTTT. It encodes CASSPGGRLTTNEKLFF. The chain uses TRBV5-1 and TRBJ1-4, with D hard to call. Trimming pared 4 bases from V and 0 bases from J, leaving 16 bases between. Per germline, CDR1 SGHRS and CDR2 YFSETQ. This CDR3 has 17 amino acids.

There are a few counts of this clonotype. This rearrangement joins TRBV6-2 or TRBV6-3 to TRBJ2-5, with D possibly TRBD2 on 7 matching bases. V lost 6 bases to trimming and J lost 3 bases, with 11 bases between them. Germline V gene lookup returns CDR1 MNHEY and CDR2 SVGEGT. The CDR3 is made up of 13 amino acids. CDR3 loop: CASRDSGEETQYF. For the CDR3, the DNA is TGTGCCAGCAGGGACAGCGGGGAAGAGACCCAGTACTTC.

A few counts support this clonotype. The genes are TRBV7-9 and TRBJ2-7, with D perhaps matching TRBD2 (6 bases). Per the germline V gene, CDR1 is SEHNR and CDR2 is FQNEAQ (reference sequence). The CDR3 contains 15 residues. Between the trimmed V and J ends, which lost 4 bases and 0 bases, there was a span of 13 bases. The CDR3 nucleotides are TGTGCCAGCAGCTCCCCGGGACTCAGCTCCTACGAGCAGTACTTC. Translating gives CASSSPGLSSYEQYF.

There are a few counts of this clonotype. The chain has TRBV6-5 and TRBJ1-1; 7 positions agree with TRBD1. V shed 6 bases, J shed 12 bases, and the junction held 16 bases outside the gene matches. Germline lookup yields CDR1 MNHEY and CDR2 SVGAGI. This CDR3 is 14 amino acids long. CDR3 amino acids: CASSGLGGAYGTFF. The CDR3 DNA follows: TGTGCCAGCAGCGGGCTAGGGGGCGCATATGGAACTTTCTTT.

This clonotype was detected many times. V gene TRBV11-2 combines with J gene TRBJ2-7; no definite D call. Trimming took off 1 base at V and 5 bases at J, with 6 bases between the two ends. The CDR3 has 12 residues. Germline CDR1 reads SGHAT; CDR2 reads FQNNGV. This CDR3 is CASSLVRNEQYF. As DNA, the CDR3 is TGTGCCAGCAGCTTAGTAAGGAACGAGCAGTACTTC. The entire variable domain, with the rest obtained from reference TRBV11-2 and TRBJ2-7, is as follows: EAGVAQSPRYKIIEKRQSVAFWCNPISGHATLYWYQQILGQGPKLLIQFQNNGVVDDSQLPKDRFSAERLKGVDSTLKIQPAKLEDSAVYLCASSLVRNEQYFGPGTRLTVT.

This chain joins TRBV2 and TRBJ2-7, with 8 bases matching TRBD1. This CDR3 region has 15 residues. The germline CDR1 and CDR2 sequences are SNHLY and FYNNEI. With 10 bases clipped from V and 0 bases from J, the junction kept 11 bases outside the gene matches. Here the CDR3 reads CATTPGQVVSYEQYF. CDR3 sequence (DNA): TGTGCCACTACACCGGGACAGGTTGTCTCCTACGAGCAGTACTTC.

Only a few counts were recorded for this clonotype. The V call is TRBV29-1, the J call TRBJ1-3, with a weak D call TRBD1 (6 bases). The ends were cut back, 6 bases at V and 2 bases at J, with 11 bases in the middle. Looked up from germline, CDR1 is SQVTM and CDR2 is ANQGSEA. The CDR3 extends over 13 amino acids. In DNA form, the CDR3 reads TGCAGCGTGATACAGGGCGCTGGAAACACCATATATTTT. Protein: CSVIQGAGNTIYF.

V is TRBV12-3 or TRBV12-4 and J is TRBJ2-7, with D perhaps TRBD1 (6 bases). Trimming removed 5 bases from V and 7 bases from J, with 15 bases in between. The CDR3 is made up of 13 amino acids. CDR3 in amino acids: CASSRYRVAEQYF. The DNA for the CDR3 is TGTGCCAGCAGTCGATACAGGGTAGCAGAGCAGTACTTC.

This clonotype was seen only a few times. The chain has TRBV6-6 and TRBJ1-1, with 10 nucleotides matching TRBD1. The CDR3 runs to 14 residues. Germline lookup yields CDR1 MNHNY and CDR2 SVGAGI (reference sequence). Unmatched junction bases numbered 4, after V lost 6 bases and J lost 3 bases. CDR3 nucleotide sequence: TGTGCCAGCAGGGGACAGGGGCTGGACACTGAAGCTTTCTTT. Protein: CASRGQGLDTEAFF.